Each of the 20 T cell receptor beta chains below was sequenced from the same sample in a study of cytomegalovirus exposure and HLA in healthy donors. With 60 Vbeta and 13 Jbeta primers, the PCR was carried out. TCRdb keeps only in-frame clones here, not all; method: immunoSEQ multiplex PCR. The data show just over 95,000 clones, approximately 72% seen once. The sample taken for sequencing was PBMCs. All receptors derive from a woman in her 40s in good health and CMV-seropositive.

The chain uses TRBV5-5 and TRBJ1-1; D possibly corresponds to TRBD1 (6 bases). V was shortened by 0 bases and J by 7 bases, with 16 bases between the two germline ends. Germline CDR1 and CDR2: SGHKS and YYEKEE (reference sequence). CDR3 length equals 15 residues. The CDR3 protein is CASSLGQWQGLEAFF. In DNA form, the CDR3 reads TGTGCCAGCAGCTTGGGTCAGTGGCAGGGGCTTGAAGCTTTCTTT.

This rearrangement joins TRBV2 to TRBJ2-1, with D tentatively TRBD2 (5 bases). V dropped 7 bases and J dropped 8 bases, with 15 bases sitting between them. This CDR3 spans 13 amino acids. Looked up from germline, CDR1 is SNHLY and CDR2 is FYNNEI. The CDR3 is CASNEGLMDEQFF. The CDR3, as DNA: TGTGCCAGCAACGAGGGATTGATGGATGAGCAGTTCTTC. The whole variable domain, remainder taken from reference TRBV2 and TRBJ2-1, is EPEVTQTPSHQVTQMGQEVILRCVPISNHLYFYWYRQILGQKVEFLVSFYNNEISEKSEIFDDQFSVERPDGSNFTLKIRSTKLEDSAMYFCASNEGLMDEQFFGPGTRLTVL.

On this clone: The junction does not match germline at one end; this may be a read error. The chain is built from TRBV28 and TRBJ1-2, with 7 bases that match TRBD1. Germline V CDR1 and CDR2: MDHEN, SYDVKM. The CDR3 is 15 amino acids. This CDR3 is CASNLKGAANYGYTF. In DNA, the CDR3 is TGTGCCAGCAATTTAAAGGGGGCGGCTAACTATGGCTACACCTTC.

The chain links TRBV18 to TRBJ2-7; weak D call: TRBD1 (6 bases). Germline V gene sequence: CDR1 KGHSH, CDR2 LQKENI. V dropped 3 bases and J dropped 2 bases, with 17 bases sitting between them. This CDR3 region has 16 residues. As DNA, the CDR3 is TGTGCCAGCTCACCCAAGTCAGGGGTTTATGCCTACGAGCAGTACTTC. Translated: CASSPKSGVYAYEQYF.

This clone was seen once. The chain combines TRBV2 with TRBJ1-2; a weak D match, TRBD1 (5 bases). This CDR3 region has 13 residues. Germline values: CDR1 SNHLY, CDR2 FYNNEI. Deletions cut 2 bases from V and 9 bases from J, with 13 bases between. CDR3 DNA sequence: TGTGCCAGCAGTGAACGTGGAGGGGATCGCTACACCTTC. Its translation: CASSERGGDRYTF.

The gene calls are TRBV29-1 and TRBJ2-7; tentatively, D is TRBD1 (5 bases). V lost 3 bases, J lost 5 bases, and 14 bases lay in between. In germline, CDR1 is SQVTM, CDR2 ANQGSEA. CDR3 length: 13 amino acids. The chain's CDR3 is CSVDIGALNEQYF. In nucleotides, the CDR3 is TGCAGCGTTGATATTGGGGCCCTGAACGAGCAGTACTTC.

V gene TRBV7-8 combines with J gene TRBJ1-2; D perhaps matches TRBD1 (6 bases). V was shortened by 1 base and J by 0 bases, with 6 bases between the two germline ends. The CDR3 extends over 14 amino acids. Germline assignment: CDR1 SGHVS and CDR2 FQNEAQ. The CDR3 loop reads CASSLGTANYGYTF. CDR3 nucleotides: TGTGCCAGCAGCTTAGGGACAGCTAACTATGGCTACACCTTC.

The gene calls are TRBV18 and TRBJ1-4; D is ambiguous. This CDR3 comprises 14 residues. Trimming removed 1 base from V and 5 bases from J, with 8 bases in between. The germline CDR1 and CDR2 sequences are KGHSH and LQKENI. The CDR3 is CASSPRGGNEKLFF. As DNA, the CDR3 is TGTGCCAGCTCACCACGGGGAGGCAATGAAAAACTGTTTTTT.

The chain joins TRBV6-5 to TRBJ1-5; 10 nucleotides agree with TRBD1. The CDR3 spans 15 residues. Germline V gives CDR1 MNHEY, CDR2 SVGAGI. Trimming removed 6 bases from V and 7 bases from J; junction bases left unmatched: 9. The CDR3 loop reads CASRPGTGAGQPQHF. DNA of the CDR3: TGTGCCAGCAGACCCGGGACAGGGGCTGGCCAGCCCCAGCATTTT.

The rearrangement links TRBV5-5 to TRBJ2-1; the match to TRBD2 covers 7 bases. The V and J ends lost 3 bases and 8 bases, in that order; junction bases with no gene match: 11. This CDR3 comprises 15 residues. In germline, CDR1 is SGHKS, CDR2 YYEKEE (reference sequence). The CDR3 DNA is TGTGCCAGCAGCTGGACCTGGGGAGGGGTGGATGAGCAGTTCTTC. The encoded protein is CASSWTWGGVDEQFF.

The J gene is TRBJ2-1, the V gene TRBV9, with a weak D call TRBD2 (6 bases). The V end lost 0 bases, the J end lost 6 bases, and 16 bases lay between the germline ends. Germline loops: CDR1 SGDLS, CDR2 YYNGEE. CDR3 size: 16 residues. The CDR3 region is CASSVAGIAAFNEQFF. DNA of the CDR3: TGTGCCAGCAGCGTAGCGGGGATAGCGGCGTTCAATGAGCAGTTCTTC. The full variable domain, completed using reference TRBV9 and TRBJ2-1, is DSGVTQTPKHLITATGQRVTLRCSPRSGDLSVYWYQQSLDQGLQFLIQYYNGEERAKGNILERFSAQQFPDLHSELNLSSLELGDSALYFCASSVAGIAAFNEQFFGPGTRLTVL.

As for this clone: One end of the junction varies from germline; a read error may be responsible. The chain uses TRBV7-7 and TRBJ2-1; D uncertain. The CDR3 runs 13 residues. Germline V gives CDR1 SSHAT, CDR2 FNYEAQ (reference sequence). CDR3 DNA sequence: TGTGCTAGCAGCCCACTCTCCTACAATGAGCAGTTCTTC. Amino acid sequence: CASSPLSYNEQFF.

The chain uses TRBV6-6 and TRBJ1-5, with 9 bases matching TRBD1. V shed 0 bases and J 6 bases; nucleotides not matched to a gene: 6. Germline V gives CDR1 MNHNY, CDR2 SVGAGI (reference sequence). This CDR3 has 16 amino acids. CDR3 region: CASSYSGQGEGQPQHF. The CDR3 DNA follows: TGTGCCAGCAGTTACTCGGGACAGGGAGAGGGTCAGCCCCAGCATTTT.

V and J are TRBV6-1 and TRBJ1-5; no clear D gene. CDR1 is MNHNS and CDR2 is SASEGT in the germline V gene. This CDR3 has 15 amino acids. V was pared by 4 bases and J by 3 bases, with 13 bases between. CDR3 sequence: CASSGRSTHNQPQHF. The CDR3 DNA reads as TGTGCCAGCAGTGGCCGAAGCACCCACAATCAGCCCCAGCATTTT.

The V call is TRBV29-1, the J call TRBJ1-2, with D possibly matching TRBD1 (5 bases). The CDR3 sequence is 12 residues long. The V end was cut by 4 bases, the J end by 4 bases, with 10 bases between. Germline V gene lookup returns CDR1 SQVTM and CDR2 ANQGSEA. This CDR3 is CSVGQNLYGYTF. CDR3 coding DNA: TGCAGCGTTGGACAGAACCTCTATGGCTACACCTTC. The whole variable domain, filled in from reference TRBV29-1 and TRBJ1-2, reads SAVISQKPSRDICQRGTSLTIQCQVDSQVTMMFWYRQQPGQSLTLIATANQGSEATYESGFVIDKFPISRPNLTFSTLTVSNMSPEDSSIYLCSVGQNLYGYTFGSGTRLTVV.

This clone has more than one count but fewer than ten. The chain carries TRBV6-1 and TRBJ1-2, with 8 bases that match TRBD1. V gave up 4 bases and J gave up 4 bases; unmatched junction bases: 2. This CDR3 is built from 13 residues. Germline CDR1 and CDR2: MNHNS and SASEGT. CDR3 coding DNA: TGTGCCAGCAGTGTTGACAGGGGCTATGGCTACACCTTC. Its translation: CASSVDRGYGYTF.

CDR3 sequence reads: CASSSSRLAGDAGLGTDTQYF. The CDR3 DNA is TGTGCCAGTAGTTCATCTCGGCTAGCGGGAGATGCGGGACTAGGCACAGATACGCAGTATTTT. This rearrangement joins TRBV19 to TRBJ2-3, with 10 positions matching TRBD2. Trimming cost V 5 bases and J 1 base; bases outside gene matches: 21. Germline assignment: CDR1 LNHDA and CDR2 SQIVND (reference sequence). The CDR3 runs to 21 residues. The full variable domain, its missing parts supplied by reference TRBV19 and TRBJ2-3, is DGGITQSPKYLFRKEGQNVTLSCEQNLNHDAMYWYRQDPGQGLRLIYYSQIVNDFQKGDIAEGYSVSREKKESFPLTVTSAQKNPTAFYLCASSSSRLAGDAGLGTDTQYFGPGTRLTVL.

J is TRBJ2-5 and V is TRBV11-2; D ambiguous. Germline CDR1 reads SGHAT; CDR2 reads FQNNGV. This CDR3 spans 13 amino acids. The V end lost 1 base, the J end lost 3 bases, and 6 bases lay between the germline ends. The CDR3 reads CASSLGGEETQYF. For the CDR3, the DNA is TGTGCCAGCAGCTTAGGTGGAGAAGAGACCCAGTACTTC.

The CDR3 bases are TGTGCCAGCAGGAGGGACTCCTACGAGCAGTACTTC. Its translation: CASRRDSYEQYF. The chain recombines TRBV2 with TRBJ2-7; maybe TRBD2 (5 bases). CDR3 length equals 12 residues. Germline CDR1 SNHLY, CDR2 FYNNEI. The ends were cut back, 6 bases at V and 0 bases at J, with 6 bases in the middle.

The chain is built from TRBV6-5 and TRBJ2-7; TRBD2 is a possible D gene (5 bases). Germline V gene lookup returns CDR1 MNHEY and CDR2 SVGAGI. The V gene lost 0 bases and the J gene lost 5 bases, with 17 bases spanning the gap. This CDR3 is 16 amino acids long. The CDR3 region is CASSYSLLGSGNEQYF. CDR3 nucleotide sequence: TGTGCCAGCAGTTACTCGCTACTGGGGTCGGGAAACGAGCAGTACTTC.